Listed here are 8 T cell receptor beta chains from one sample, sequenced in a study of blood T cell repertoires in COVID-19. Clones were sequenced by immunoSEQ multiplex PCR, and TCRdb holds only the in-frame ones, with some missing. The sample contains a few hundred thousand clones, around nine tenths of which appear only once. The sequencing sample was made of peripheral blood. The receptors shown here come from a man in his sixties who had recovered from COVID-19.

V is TRBV10-3 and J is TRBJ1-5, with 12 bases that match TRBD1. Trimming took 5 bases from V and 6 from J; bases not matched to a gene: 5. In germline, CDR1 is ENHRY, CDR2 SYGVKD. There are 15 residues in the CDR3. CDR3 residues: CAISLGQGASQPQHF. The CDR3 DNA reads as TGTGCCATCAGTTTGGGACAGGGGGCATCTCAGCCCCAGCATTTT.

The V call is TRBV28, the J call TRBJ2-5; 10 bases map to TRBD2. This CDR3 contains 15 residues. Germline CDR1 reads MDHEN; CDR2 reads SYDVKM. J was trimmed by 5 bases and V by 2 bases; bases with no gene match: 5. Written as DNA, the CDR3 is TGTGCCAGCAGTTTAACTAGCGGGACGACGGAGACCCAGTACTTC. Protein sequence: CASSLTSGTTETQYF.

The chain joins TRBV7-3 to TRBJ2-3; D is perhaps TRBD2 (5 bases). The CDR3 covers 14 residues. Trimming stripped 0 bases from V and 9 bases from J, with 13 bases between. CDR1 is SGHTA, CDR2 FQGTGA, per germline. Here the CDR3 DNA reads TGTGCCAGCAGCTTAACAGGAGGCAGTGGGACGCAGTATTTT. It encodes CASSLTGGSGTQYF.

The chain links TRBV6-5 to TRBJ1-1, with D perhaps TRBD1 (5 bases). The CDR3 has 13 residues. V was cut by 7 bases and J by 0 bases, with 9 bases left in between. Germline CDR1 MNHEY, CDR2 SVGAGI. The CDR3 loop reads CASIGGVNTEAFF. DNA for the CDR3: TGTGCCAGCATTGGAGGGGTGAACACTGAAGCTTTCTTT.

The chain recombines TRBV13 with TRBJ2-7, with TRBD2 matching over 7 bases. Losses at the gene ends were 4 bases for V and 3 bases for J; bases not matched to a gene: 9. This CDR3 is built from 15 residues. The germline CDR1 and CDR2 sequences are PRHDT and FYEKMQ (reference sequence). CDR3 nucleotide sequence: TGTGCCAGCAGCTACAACCCGAGCGGGGACTACGAGCAGTACTTC. Its translation: CASSYNPSGDYEQYF.

This clone was recorded only once. The chain uses TRBV4-1 and TRBJ2-3, with 12 bases identical to TRBD2. V lost 0 bases and J lost 2; bases outside the gene matches: 6. Germline V gene data show CDR1 as MGHRA and CDR2 as YSYEKL. The CDR3 covers 18 residues. CDR3 coding DNA: TGCGCCAGCAGCCAAGATTGGCTAGCGGGAGGGATCACAGATACGCAGTATTTT. As protein: CASSQDWLAGGITDTQYF.

For the CDR3, the DNA is TGTGCCAGCAGCTTATCGGGGGGACTCGTGAGCTACACCTTC. Translation gives CASSLSGGLVSYTF. The chain employs TRBV7-8 and TRBJ1-2; tentatively, D is TRBD1 (5 bases). Looked up from germline, CDR1 is SGHVS and CDR2 is FQNEAQ. The CDR3 loop spans 14 amino acids. V was cut by 2 bases and J by 9 bases, with 16 bases left in between. The whole variable domain, remainder taken from reference TRBV7-8 and TRBJ1-2, is GAGVSQSPRYKVAKRGQDVALRCDPISGHVSLFWYQQALGQGPEFLTYFQNEAQLDKSGLPSDRFFAERPEGSVSTLKIQRTQQEDSAVYLCASSLSGGLVSYTFGSGTRLTVV.

V and J are TRBV9 and TRBJ1-6, with D tentatively TRBD1 (5 bases). Germline V gene sequence: CDR1 SGDLS, CDR2 YYNGEE. The CDR3 sequence is 14 residues long. V was cut by 6 bases and J by 7 bases, with 14 bases left in between. The chain's CDR3 is CASNQYGGNSPLHF. The CDR3 coding sequence is TGTGCCAGCAACCAATACGGGGGGAATTCACCCCTCCACTTT.